The 9 T cell receptor beta chains reported below all come from one sample, sequenced in a study of blood T cell repertoires in COVID-19. Assay: immunoSEQ multiplex PCR; the TCRdb copy retains only in-frame clones and omits some. The repertoire holds some 320,000 clones, with about 87% as singletons. Sequenced: PBMCs or T cells enriched from blood (not recorded which). These receptors were obtained from a woman aged 25 to 39 who had recovered from COVID-19.

The gene calls are TRBV11-3 and TRBJ1-2; D remains unclear. Germline assignment: CDR1 SGHNT and CDR2 YENEEA. The CDR3 runs 13 residues. Trimming left V 5 bases short and J 2 bases short, with 9 bases between. The CDR3 loop reads CASSHGENYGYTF. CDR3 nucleotide sequence: TGTGCCAGCAGCCACGGTGAAAACTATGGCTACACCTTC.

The J gene is TRBJ2-3, the V gene TRBV10-1; TRBD2 agrees at 8 bases. V dropped 2 bases and J dropped 4; count of bases not matched to a gene: 5. The CDR3 contains 15 residues. CDR1 is WNHNN, CDR2 SYGVQD, per germline (reference sequence). CDR3 bases: TGCGCCAGCAGTGAGAATCGCGGGGGGCCAGATACGCAGTATTTT. Amino acid sequence: CASSENRGGPDTQYF.

The chain links TRBV7-9 to TRBJ1-2; 8 bases agree with TRBD1. This CDR3 has 13 residues. The germline V gene has CDR1 SEHNR and CDR2 FQNEAQ (reference sequence). With 1 base clipped from V and 6 bases from J, the junction kept 1 base outside the gene matches. CDR3 protein: CASSLGTGNGYTF. The CDR3 nucleotides read TGTGCCAGCAGCTTAGGGACAGGGAATGGCTACACCTTC.

V usage is TRBV4-1 and J usage is TRBJ2-1; D unclear. The CDR3 extends over 14 amino acids. Trimming cost V 3 bases and J 3 bases, with 9 bases left between them. Looked up from germline, CDR1 is MGHRA and CDR2 is YSYEKL. The CDR3 bases are TGCGCCAGCAGCCAGGCACCGGGCTACAATGAGCAGTTCTTC. As protein: CASSQAPGYNEQFF.

The chain combines TRBV7-9 with TRBJ2-7, with 8 bases that match TRBD2. Germline values: CDR1 SEHNR, CDR2 FQNEAQ (reference sequence). V dropped 4 bases and J dropped 3; count of bases not matched to a gene: 5. The CDR3 is made up of 14 amino acids. CDR3 loop: CASSSRGGGYEQYF. The CDR3 region has the DNA TGTGCCAGCAGCTCCCGGGGGGGTGGCTACGAGCAGTACTTC.

The sample holds a few counts of this clone. This chain connects TRBV7-6 to TRBJ1-1; D unresolved. Germline CDR1 is SGHVS and CDR2 is FNYEAQ. The CDR3 runs to 15 residues. The V and J ends lost 0 bases and 4 bases respectively, with 12 bases between them. CDR3 bases: TGTGCCAGCAGCTTAGCTGAGGCAGAAGGCACTGAAGCTTTCTTT. This gives the protein CASSLAEAEGTEAFF.

The rearrangement uses TRBV7-2 and TRBJ1-2; D gene uncertain. Germline V gene data show CDR1 as SGHTA and CDR2 as FQGNSA. This CDR3 is 15 amino acids long. V lost 1 base to trimming and J lost 4 bases, with 13 bases between them. CDR3 in DNA: TGTGCCAGCAGCTTAGTCGGCAGGAACTTCTATGGCTACACCTTC. It specifies CASSLVGRNFYGYTF. The entire variable domain, with the rest obtained from reference TRBV7-2 and TRBJ1-2, is as follows: GAGVSQSPSNKVTEKGKDVELRCDPISGHTALYWYRQSLGQGLEFLIYFQGNSAPDKSGLPSDRFSAERTGGSVSTLTIQRTQQEDSAVYLCASSLVGRNFYGYTFGSGTRLTVV.

The chain has TRBV19 and TRBJ1-6; 8 bases line up with TRBD1. The CDR3 has 13 residues. The ends lost 9 bases at V and 6 bases at J; junction bases unmatched: 4. From germline, CDR1 is LNHDA and CDR2 SQIVND (reference sequence). CDR3 sequence: CASSDRANSPLHF. CDR3 nucleotide sequence: TGTGCCAGCTCGGACAGGGCTAATTCACCCCTCCACTTT.

This chain joins TRBV4-3 and TRBJ2-5; TRBD1 aligns across 7 bases. With 3 bases clipped from V and 1 base from J, the junction kept 5 bases outside the gene matches. The CDR3 covers 15 residues. Germline-derived CDR1 and CDR2 are LGHNA and YSLEER. CDR3 nucleotides: TGCGCCAGCAGCCAGACCGGGACAGCCCAAGAGACCCAGTACTTC. This encodes CASSQTGTAQETQYF.